This T cell receptor (beta chain) was found in a study of blood T cell repertoires in COVID-19. The overall study: T cells, B-cell-depleted T cells, or PBMCs provided the cDNA or gDNA that served as material.

Per the study methods: Amplifying reference gene primers gave estimates of nucleated cell counts. Only in-frame clones appear in the TCRdb table, and some are missing; sequencing was by immunoSEQ multiplex PCR. The V and J calls and clone size were taken over from that table, and D and trimming were inferred from the DNA. Of about 110,000 clones in the sample, around 80% are singletons; the top ten hold 6.2%. V lost 5 bases to trimming and J lost 7 bases, with 12 bases between them. Per the germline V gene, CDR1 is SGHTA and CDR2 is FQGTGA. This CDR3 is 12 amino acids long. Sequencing was done on a sample of peripheral blood. The genes are TRBV7-3 and TRBJ2-7; tentatively, D is TRBD2 (6 bases). The sequence was collected from an elderly man with COVID-19, enrolled during active disease. CDR3 region: CASSPGGREQYF. As DNA, the CDR3 is TGTGCCAGCAGCCCCGGAGGGCGGGAGCAGTACTTC.